One and the same sample provided the 21 T cell receptor beta chains below, sequenced in a study of T cells after yellow fever vaccination. TCRdb reanalysed the 5' RACE reads using MiXCR and keeps one entry per CDR3 protein. The data show about 96,000 distinct CDR3 sequences, about 8.8% seen once. The material sequenced was CD8+ T cells not binding an NS4B(214-222) dextramer, sorted from PBMCs, taken approximately 16 days after the first yellow fever vaccination. Receptors originate from a young man who received the YFV17D yellow fever vaccine.

The chain joins TRBV7-8 to TRBJ1-3; 8 bases line up with TRBD1. This CDR3 contains 15 residues. With 3 bases clipped from V and 3 bases from J, the junction kept 4 bases outside the gene matches. The germline gives CDR1 SGHVS, CDR2 FQNEAQ. CDR3 DNA: TGTGCCAGCAGCTTCGGACAGGGAGATGGAAACACCATATATTTT. This translates into CASSFGQGDGNTIYF.

This clonotype occurred many times. The chain carries TRBV28 and TRBJ2-3; D gene unclear. Germline V CDR1 and CDR2: MDHEN, SYDVKM. With 1 base removed from V and 5 bases from J, the gap between germline ends came to 10 bases. This CDR3 has 14 amino acids. CDR3 nucleotides: TGTGCCAGCAGTTTATTTCAGTTTAGAGATACGCAGTATTTT. Translation gives CASSLFQFRDTQYF.

This chain joins TRBV5-4 and TRBJ2-5; TRBD1 agrees at 8 bases. In germline, CDR1 is SGHNT, CDR2 YYREEE (reference sequence). The CDR3 runs to 15 residues. The V segment lost 4 bases and the J segment 6 bases; nucleotides outside the gene matches: 11. The CDR3 nucleotides read TGTGCCAGCAGCACCAAGGACAGGGCCAAGAAGACCCAGTACTTC. The encoded protein is CASSTKDRAKKTQYF.

The rearrangement joins TRBV6-5 to TRBJ2-3; 15 bases fit TRBD2. Germline lookup yields CDR1 MNHEY and CDR2 SVGAGI. The CDR3 is 18 amino acids. With 0 bases clipped from V and 2 bases from J, the junction kept 3 bases outside the gene matches. In DNA form, the CDR3 reads TGTGCCAGCAGTTACTCAGGGACTAGCGGGGGGAACACAGATACGCAGTATTTT. Its protein product is CASSYSGTSGGNTDTQYF.

This clonotype was observed many times. The chain recombines TRBV29-1 with TRBJ2-1, with D possibly matching TRBD2 (6 bases). The V gene's germline CDR1 is SQVTM and CDR2 ANQGSEA. This CDR3 comprises 13 residues. V was clipped by 5 bases and J by 10 bases, with 18 bases between them. CDR3 DNA: TGCAGCGTTTGGTGGGGGAGGCAATACGAGCAGTTCTTC. It translates to CSVWWGRQYEQFF.

In this sample, this clonotype turned up many times. The V and J genes are TRBV4-1 and TRBJ2-7; TRBD1 aligns across 7 bases. Germline V gene data show CDR1 as MGHRA and CDR2 as YSYEKL. The CDR3 runs 15 residues. With V trimmed by 4 bases and J by 5 bases, 11 bases remained unmatched. CDR3 loop: CASSLHDREHDEQYV. CDR3 DNA sequence: TGCGCCAGCAGCCTACATGACAGGGAGCATGACGAGCAGTACGTC.

This clonotype was detected only a few times. The chain carries TRBV9 and TRBJ2-1, with 7 positions matching TRBD1. This CDR3 spans 12 amino acids. The V gene's germline CDR1 is SGDLS and CDR2 YYNGEE. V shed 3 bases, J shed 8 bases, and the junction held 2 bases outside the gene matches. Written as DNA, the CDR3 is TGTGCCAGCAGCGGACAGGGATATGAGCAGTTCTTC. Protein: CASSGQGYEQFF.

This clonotype has at least ten counts. The chain combines TRBV29-1 with TRBJ2-1; D not certain. The V gene's germline CDR1 is SQVTM and CDR2 ANQGSEA. The CDR3 has 13 amino acids. V lost 7 bases, J lost 5 bases, and 15 bases lay in between. CDR3 DNA: TGCAGCGGGGCGGAGCCGGGTAACAATGAGCAGTTCTTC. Its protein is CSGAEPGNNEQFF.

This clonotype has more than one count but fewer than ten. The CDR3 region is CASSFPEQETQYF. The CDR3 region has the DNA TGTGCCAGCAGCTTCCCGGAGCAAGAGACCCAGTACTTC. This chain links TRBV7-9 with TRBJ2-5; D gene uncertain. Germline lookup yields CDR1 SEHNR and CDR2 FQNEAQ (reference sequence). With 3 bases removed from V and 2 bases from J, the gap between germline ends came to 7 bases. The CDR3 spans 13 residues.

This clonotype was seen only a few times. This chain's CDR3 is CASSPPLTYEQYV. In DNA, the CDR3 is TGTGCCAGCAGCCCTCCCCTTACCTACGAGCAGTACGTC. The chain couples TRBV7-9 to TRBJ2-7; D gene ambiguous. Trimming shortened V by 5 bases and J by 2 bases, and 10 bases separated the two germline ends. CDR3 length: 13 amino acids. CDR1 is SEHNR and CDR2 is FQNEAQ in the germline V gene (reference sequence).

V is TRBV20-1 and J is TRBJ2-2; possibly TRBD2 for D (5 bases). The CDR3 is 13 amino acids. Looked up from germline, CDR1 is DFQATT and CDR2 is SNEGSKA (reference sequence). V lost 6 bases to trimming and J lost 3 bases, with 11 bases between them. The CDR3 region has the DNA TGCAGTGCCAAAGTAGCGTACACCGGGGAGCTGTTTTTT. As protein: CSAKVAYTGELFF.

The chain is built from TRBV6-1 and TRBJ1-5, with 8 bases fitting TRBD1. Germline assignment: CDR1 MNHNS and CDR2 SASEGT. After removal of 6 bases from V and 0 bases from J, the junction contained 4 bases not matched to a gene. This CDR3 has 15 residues. Here the CDR3 reads CASRDRVFSNQPQHF. The DNA for the CDR3 is TGTGCCAGCAGGGACAGGGTGTTTAGCAATCAGCCCCAGCATTTT.

The gene calls are TRBV4-2 and TRBJ1-6, with TRBD1 as a possible D gene (5 bases). The germline CDR1 and CDR2 sequences are LGHNA and YNFKEQ. The CDR3 covers 18 residues. Trimming left V 0 bases short and J 3 bases short, with 15 bases between. DNA for the CDR3: TGTGCCAGCAGCCAAGAAATGAGGGGATTCAACTATAATTCACCCCTCCACTTT. This sequence encodes CASSQEMRGFNYNSPLHF.

In nucleotides, the CDR3 is TGCGCCAGCAGCGACCCGATAACTAGCGGGAGAGATACGCAGTATTTT. This encodes CASSDPITSGRDTQYF. This chain connects TRBV5-1 to TRBJ2-3; 11 nucleotides line up with TRBD2. CDR1 is SGHRS and CDR2 is YFSETQ in the germline V gene. V lost 4 bases, J lost 5 bases, and 9 bases stayed unmatched. The CDR3 is 16 residues long.

This clonotype appeared a few times. J is TRBJ2-7 and V is TRBV12-3 or TRBV12-4; TRBD2 is a possible D gene (5 bases). The CDR3 totals 13 residues. Trimming cost V 7 bases and J 0 bases, with 10 bases left between them. The CDR3: CASTRGNSYEQYF. The CDR3 bases are TGTGCCAGCACCCGGGGAAACTCCTACGAGCAGTACTTC.

The rearrangement uses TRBV7-8 and TRBJ1-6, with D possibly being TRBD1 (5 bases). Germline-derived CDR1 and CDR2 are SGHVS and FQNEAQ. V lost 7 bases and J lost 0, with 10 bases in between. This CDR3 region has 15 residues. CDR3 protein: CASISGSSYNSPLHF. In DNA form, the CDR3 reads TGTGCCAGCATCTCAGGGAGCTCCTATAATTCACCCCTCCACTTT.

The gene calls are TRBV6-5 and TRBJ2-1; a possible D gene is TRBD1 (5 bases). Germline V CDR1 and CDR2: MNHEY, SVGAGI. The length of the CDR3 is 17 residues. V was pared by 0 bases and J by 0 bases, with 12 bases between. CDR3 in amino acids: CASSYSSDRGSYNEQFF. The CDR3 nucleotides are TGTGCCAGCAGTTACTCAAGTGATAGGGGCTCCTACAATGAGCAGTTCTTC.

This clonotype was seen more than once but under ten times. This rearrangement joins TRBV6-4 to TRBJ2-3; D call uncertain. The CDR3 sequence is 13 residues long. The germline CDR1 and CDR2 sequences are MRHNA and SNTAGT. Trimming took 2 bases from V and 2 from J, leaving 5 bases between them. Here the CDR3 DNA reads TGTGCCAGCAGTGACGGGCCCACAGATACGCAGTATTTT. It codes for CASSDGPTDTQYF.

The CDR3: CASSPTMNTEAFF. CDR3 DNA: TGTGCCAGTAGTCCCACGATGAACACTGAAGCTTTCTTT. This chain joins TRBV19 and TRBJ1-1; D is undetermined. Germline V gene data show CDR1 as LNHDA and CDR2 as SQIVND (reference sequence). CDR3 length: 13 residues. Trimming shortened V by 5 bases and J by 0 bases, and 7 bases separated the two germline ends.

Points on this clonotype: A read error may account for a junction end that differs from germline. J is TRBJ1-2 and V is TRBV5-6; D might be TRBD1 (6 bases). The CDR3 contains 11 residues. Germline CDR1 is SGHDT and CDR2 is YYEEEE. CDR3 nucleotides: TGTGCCAGCAGCTGGGGAACAGGGCACGCCTTC. Translation gives CASSWGTGHAF. The whole variable domain, remainder taken from reference TRBV5-6 and TRBJ1-2, is DAGVTQSPTHLIKTRGQQVTLRCSPKSGHDTVSWYQQALGQGPQFIFQYYEEEERQRGNFPDRFSGHQFPNYSSELNVNALLLGDSALYLCASSWGTGHAFGSGTRLTVV.

The gene calls are TRBV27 and TRBJ1-4, with D perhaps TRBD1 (5 bases). CDR3 length equals 14 residues. Germline loops: CDR1 MNHEY, CDR2 SMNVEV (reference sequence). With 3 bases removed from V and 8 bases from J, the gap between germline ends came to 13 bases. CDR3 DNA: TGTGCCAGCAGTTTCAAGCAGGGTTCCGAAAAACTGTTTTTT. Protein: CASSFKQGSEKLFF.